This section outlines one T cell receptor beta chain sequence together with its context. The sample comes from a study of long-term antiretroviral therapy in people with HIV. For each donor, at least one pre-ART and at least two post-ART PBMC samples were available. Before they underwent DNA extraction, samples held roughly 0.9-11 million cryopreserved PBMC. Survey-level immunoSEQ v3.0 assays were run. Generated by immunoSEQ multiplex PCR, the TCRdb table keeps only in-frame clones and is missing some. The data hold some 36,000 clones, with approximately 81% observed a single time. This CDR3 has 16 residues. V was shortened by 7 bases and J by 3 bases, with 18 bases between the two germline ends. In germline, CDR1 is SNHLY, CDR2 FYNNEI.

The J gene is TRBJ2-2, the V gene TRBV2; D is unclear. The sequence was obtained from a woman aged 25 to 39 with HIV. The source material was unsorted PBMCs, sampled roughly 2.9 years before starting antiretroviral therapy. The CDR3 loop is CASKEGQAGYTGELFF. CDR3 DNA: TGTGCCAGCAAGGAAGGGCAGGCCGGGTACACCGGGGAGCTGTTTTTT.